Listed here are 29 T cell receptor beta chains from one sample, sequenced in a study of graft-versus-host responses after intestinal transplantation (dated by TCRdb to 2020 to 2022). The meaning of the sample's time point label: cells obtained before transplantation from donor or recipient. The method behind the library was the immunoSEQ multiplex PCR assay. The clones in this table, taken by TCRdb from immuneACCESS, are in-frame only. Not every clone is retained; where verified, under half of the shortfall comes from an unresolved V gene, and the cause of the rest is unknown. A total of tens of thousands of clones appear in this sample, 56% of them only once. 1% of the sample belongs to the ten largest clones. Sequenced here: alloreactive CD4+ T cells from a mixed lymphocyte reaction culture, sampled before intestinal transplant. According to the study, the label for this sample's cell subset or site signals: CFSE-low proliferating T cells sorted from roughly six-day pre-transplant mixed lymphocyte reaction (GvH or HvG direction). The receptors shown here come from a human patient who received an intestinal transplant.

The J gene is TRBJ1-5, the V gene TRBV10-3; D perhaps matches TRBD1 (6 bases). Germline V CDR1 and CDR2: ENHRY, SYGVKD. CDR3 length equals 13 residues. V was shortened by 11 bases and J by 7 bases, with 18 bases between the two germline ends. This chain's CDR3 is CAAALGHGQPQHF. CDR3 coding DNA: TGTGCCGCGGCCCTGGGACACGGGCAGCCCCAGCATTTT.

V gene TRBV7-2 combines with J gene TRBJ2-7; 10 bases align to TRBD1. The ends lost 0 bases at V and 2 bases at J; junction bases unmatched: 4. The CDR3 covers 16 residues. The germline V gene encodes CDR1 SGHTA and CDR2 FQGNSA. This CDR3 is CASSLATGGRTYEQYF. Here the CDR3 DNA reads TGTGCCAGCAGCTTAGCGACAGGGGGCAGGACCTACGAGCAGTACTTC. The whole variable domain, filled in from reference TRBV7-2 and TRBJ2-7, reads GAGVSQSPSNKVTEKGKDVELRCDPISGHTALYWYRQSLGQGLEFLIYFQGNSAPDKSGLPSDRFSAERTGGSVSTLTIQRTQQEDSAVYLCASSLATGGRTYEQYFGPGTRLTVT.

The chain is built from TRBV12-5 and TRBJ1-2, with a possible D match to TRBD1 (5 bases). The CDR3 has 14 residues. Between the trimmed V and J ends, which lost 2 bases and 9 bases, there was a span of 16 bases. Per germline, CDR1 LGHNT and CDR2 FRNRAP. CDR3 nucleotides: TGTGCTAGTGGTTTGTCCCCTGGGGACTCGAGCTACACCTTC. Its translation is CASGLSPGDSSYTF.

This chain joins TRBV5-6 and TRBJ2-7; D might be TRBD1 (6 bases). This CDR3 contains 14 residues. Germline V gives CDR1 SGHDT, CDR2 YYEEEE. Trimming stripped 5 bases from V and 3 bases from J, with 15 bases between. The CDR3 spells CASRHKDRRYEQYF. The CDR3 nucleotides are TGTGCCAGCAGGCATAAGGACAGACGCTACGAGCAGTACTTC.

The rearrangement links TRBV6-5 to TRBJ1-3; D is possibly TRBD1 (5 bases). CDR1 MNHEY and CDR2 SVGAGI come from the germline V gene. V was pared by 0 bases and J by 0 bases, with 6 bases between. This CDR3 spans 15 amino acids. The CDR3 region is CASSYSRGSGNTIYF. CDR3 sequence (DNA): TGTGCCAGCAGTTACTCAAGGGGCTCTGGAAACACCATATATTTT.

Here the CDR3 DNA reads TGTGCCTGGAGTGGGATAAGGGGGACAGATACGCAGTATTTT. It translates to CAWSGIRGTDTQYF. The chain is built from TRBV30 and TRBJ2-3; the D gene is possibly TRBD1 (6 bases). The CDR3 extends over 14 amino acids. V gave up 1 base and J gave up 3 bases, with 11 bases separating them. CDR1 and CDR2 from the germline V gene are GTSNPN and SVGIG (reference sequence).

The genes are TRBV9 and TRBJ2-7, with TRBD1 matching 10 bases. Germline assignment: CDR1 SGDLS and CDR2 YYNGEE. The CDR3 sequence is 15 residues long. The junction had 6 bases not matched to a gene; V was cut back by 3 bases and J by 3 bases. CDR3 DNA: TGTGCCAGCAGCGGACGACAGGGGGCAAACTACGAGCAGTACTTC. Translation: CASSGRQGANYEQYF. Using reference TRBV9 and TRBJ2-7 for the parts outside the CDR3, the full variable domain is DSGVTQTPKHLITATGQRVTLRCSPRSGDLSVYWYQQSLDQGLQFLIQYYNGEERAKGNILERFSAQQFPDLHSELNLSSLELGDSALYFCASSGRQGANYEQYFGPGTRLTVT.

This clone was observed a handful of times. The gene calls are TRBV7-2 and TRBJ2-1, with D possibly TRBD1 on 6 matching bases. There are 16 residues in the CDR3. The V and J ends lost 2 bases and 2 bases respectively, with 13 bases between them. Germline CDR1 reads SGHTA; CDR2 reads FQGNSA. The CDR3 DNA reads as TGTGCCAGCAGCTTATTCAGGGCAGGGGCCTACAATGAGCAGTTCTTC. It codes for CASSLFRAGAYNEQFF.

The chain uses TRBV9 and TRBJ2-3; D is perhaps TRBD2 (6 bases). This CDR3 spans 13 amino acids. Trimming left V 0 bases short and J 4 bases short, with 6 bases between. Germline assignment: CDR1 SGDLS and CDR2 YYNGEE. The CDR3 here is CASSVAGADTQYF. CDR3 nucleotides: TGTGCCAGCAGCGTAGCGGGAGCAGATACGCAGTATTTT.

The chain couples TRBV5-4 to TRBJ2-7; D might be TRBD2 (6 bases). Germline V gene sequence: CDR1 SGHNT, CDR2 YYREEE (reference sequence). The V end lost 2 bases, the J end lost 0 bases, and 6 bases lay between the germline ends. The CDR3 runs 13 residues. The DNA for the CDR3 is TGTGCCAGCAGCTTAGCGGGCTCCTACGAGCAGTACTTC. It is translated as CASSLAGSYEQYF.

The CDR3 DNA sequence: TGTGCCAGCAGCTTAGTAGCGGGGGGCACAGATACGCAGTATTTT. It is translated as CASSLVAGGTDTQYF. The chain links TRBV7-2 to TRBJ2-3; 9 bases agree with TRBD2. Losses at the gene ends were 1 base for V and 1 base for J; bases not matched to a gene: 0. The CDR3 totals 15 residues. CDR1 and CDR2 from the germline V gene are SGHTA and FQGNSA.

Here the CDR3 reads CASSRGGDQPQHF. CDR3 DNA sequence: TGTGCCAGCAGCCGCGGTGGTGATCAGCCCCAGCATTTT. This chain joins TRBV6-5 and TRBJ1-5, with D unresolved. Per the germline V gene, CDR1 is MNHEY and CDR2 is SVGAGI. Trimming cost V 6 bases and J 5 bases, with 11 bases left between them. This CDR3 has 13 amino acids.

The CDR3 loop reads CASSQAPSGGPTDTQYF. CDR3 DNA: TGTGCCAGCAGCCAAGCCCCATCCGGGGGGCCCACAGATACGCAGTATTTT. The chain couples TRBV4-2 to TRBJ2-3; TRBD2 is a possible D gene (7 bases). The V and J ends lost 1 base and 2 bases respectively, with 16 bases between them. The CDR3 has 17 amino acids. The germline V gene has CDR1 LGHNA and CDR2 YNFKEQ.

This chain joins TRBV2 and TRBJ2-2; tentative D call: TRBD2 (5 bases). The germline V gene has CDR1 SNHLY and CDR2 FYNNEI. This CDR3 region has 14 residues. The V end was cut by 2 bases, the J end by 5 bases, with 9 bases between. The CDR3 coding sequence is TGTGCCAGCAGTGAAATACTAGTGACCGGGGAGCTGTTTTTT. Its protein is CASSEILVTGELFF.

This chain links TRBV11-2 with TRBJ2-7, with D perhaps TRBD1 (5 bases). Trimming took off 5 bases at V and 0 bases at J, with 17 bases between the two ends. Germline CDR1 SGHAT, CDR2 FQNNGV. This CDR3 comprises 16 residues. The CDR3 bases are TGTGCCAGCAGCCGACCCCCCGACAGCCTCTCCTACGAGCAGTACTTC. Protein sequence: CASSRPPDSLSYEQYF.

This chain connects TRBV6-1 to TRBJ2-7, with D possibly matching TRBD2 (6 bases). The germline CDR1 and CDR2 sequences are MNHNS and SASEGT. V dropped 3 bases and J dropped 12 bases, with 12 bases sitting between them. The CDR3 runs 11 residues. The CDR3 bases are TGTGCCAGCAGTGAGGACACCGGGGGGTACTTC. Amino acids: CASSEDTGGYF.

The chain uses TRBV6-6 and TRBJ1-1; D may be TRBD1 (6 bases). V gave up 1 base and J gave up 8 bases, with 14 bases separating them. There are 14 residues in the CDR3. Germline CDR1 MNHNY, CDR2 SVGAGI (reference sequence). CDR3 protein: CASSYLVTTGEAFF. The CDR3 coding sequence is TGTGCCAGCAGTTACTTGGTGACGACAGGAGAAGCTTTCTTT.

The chain employs TRBV5-1 and TRBJ2-3, with unresolved D. With 4 bases removed from V and 0 bases from J, the gap between germline ends came to 12 bases. Per germline, CDR1 SGHRS and CDR2 YFSETQ. The CDR3 extends over 15 amino acids. The CDR3 DNA reads TGCGCCAGCAGCCCCGGTGGCGGAAGCACAGATACGCAGTATTTT. Its translation: CASSPGGGSTDTQYF.

The J gene is TRBJ1-5, the V gene TRBV28; no definite D call. The germline V gene encodes CDR1 MDHEN and CDR2 SYDVKM. The ends were cut back, 2 bases at V and 1 base at J, with 9 bases in the middle. This CDR3 contains 15 residues. The CDR3 sequence is CASSLLGVSNQPQHF. The CDR3 bases are TGTGCCAGCAGTTTACTCGGGGTCAGCAATCAGCCCCAGCATTTT.

The V call is TRBV4-3, the J call TRBJ2-3, with a tentative D call TRBD2 (7 bases). Trimming took 0 bases from V and 4 from J, leaving 17 bases between them. Germline loops: CDR1 LGHNA, CDR2 YSLEER. This CDR3 has 17 amino acids. The CDR3 here is CASSQEIGGRVADTQYF. The CDR3 region has the DNA TGCGCCAGCAGCCAAGAAATCGGGGGGCGAGTCGCAGATACGCAGTATTTT.

The CDR3 is CASSARDRGIQPQHF. The DNA of the CDR3 is TGTGCCAGCAGTGCGCGGGACAGGGGGATTCAGCCCCAGCATTTT. This chain connects TRBV6-6 to TRBJ1-5; 11 bases line up with TRBD1. The V gene end was trimmed by 5 bases and the J gene end by 6 bases; junction bases not matched to a gene: 6. The CDR3 is 15 residues long. Germline values: CDR1 MNHNY, CDR2 SVGAGI (reference sequence).

The rearrangement uses TRBV27 and TRBJ2-5, with D possibly matching TRBD2 (5 bases). Germline V gene data show CDR1 as MNHEY and CDR2 as SMNVEV (reference sequence). The CDR3 is made up of 14 amino acids. Trimming shortened V by 6 bases and J by 3 bases, and 14 bases separated the two germline ends. DNA of the CDR3: TGTGCCAGCAGGCGAATCGCGGGCAAAGAGACCCAGTACTTC. This gives the protein CASRRIAGKETQYF.

This clone has only a few counts. V gene TRBV25-1 combines with J gene TRBJ2-6, with 9 nucleotides matching TRBD1. CDR1 and CDR2 (germline): MGHDK, SYGVNS. The V gene end was trimmed by 5 bases and the J gene end by 0 bases; junction bases not matched to a gene: 2. The CDR3 totals 16 residues. The CDR3 region is CASSKTGGSGANVLTF. For the CDR3, the DNA is TGTGCCAGCAGTAAGACAGGGGGCTCTGGGGCCAACGTCCTGACTTTC.

This clone showed up just once. This rearrangement joins TRBV6-6 to TRBJ2-7; the D gene is possibly TRBD2 (5 bases). This CDR3 comprises 14 residues. The germline CDR1 and CDR2 sequences are MNHNY and SVGAGI (reference sequence). V shed 0 bases and J shed 6 bases, with 12 bases lying between them. The CDR3 here is CASSYSGLASEQYF. In DNA form, the CDR3 reads TGTGCCAGCAGTTACTCAGGCCTAGCCAGCGAGCAGTACTTC.

The table lists this clone with a few counts. This chain joins TRBV6-5 and TRBJ1-1, with a tentative D call TRBD1 (5 bases). CDR3 length: 14 residues. The ends were cut back, 6 bases at V and 4 bases at J, with 15 bases in the middle. Germline CDR1 and CDR2: MNHEY and SVGAGI. CDR3 coding DNA: TGTGCCAGCAGAAAACAGGCCCTTGTCACTGAAGCTTTCTTT. Its protein is CASRKQALVTEAFF.

V is TRBV7-2 and J is TRBJ1-2; 11 positions match TRBD1. V lost 4 bases and J lost 5; bases outside the gene matches: 12. CDR3 length equals 17 residues. From germline, CDR1 is SGHTA and CDR2 FQGNSA. The CDR3 nucleotides read TGTGCCAGCAGCTACCGGGACAGGGGGTTGGTTGGGTATGGCTACACCTTC. Translating gives CASSYRDRGLVGYGYTF.

The chain has TRBV7-9 and TRBJ1-6, with D maybe TRBD1 (6 bases). Trimming shortened V by 5 bases and J by 14 bases, and 19 bases separated the two germline ends. The germline gives CDR1 SEHNR, CDR2 FQNEAQ (reference sequence). This CDR3 spans 14 amino acids. DNA for the CDR3: TGTGCCAGCAGCCCAAAGGGTCAGGGGTTCACCCTCCACTTT. It is translated as CASSPKGQGFTLHF.

The J gene is TRBJ1-4, the V gene TRBV6-1, with unresolved D. CDR1 is MNHNS and CDR2 is SASEGT in the germline V gene. This CDR3 is built from 14 residues. Trimming cost V 5 bases and J 3 bases, with 10 bases left between them. Here the CDR3 DNA reads TGTGCCAGCAGTCGCGGGGTGGCTAATGAAAAACTGTTTTTT. Translated, it gives CASSRGVANEKLFF.

This clone was seen only once. The chain uses TRBV7-2 and TRBJ1-3; D not resolved. The better agreement between TRBJ2-2 and the DNA end casts doubt on the J call. CDR1 is SGHTA and CDR2 is FQGNSA in the germline V gene. The CDR3 loop spans 14 amino acids. CDR3 nucleotides: TGTGCCAGCAGCGTAAGACGGAGCACCGGGGAGCTGTTTTTT. Its protein is CASSVRRSTGELFF.